These T cell receptor beta chains were read from a single sample in a study of patients and donors after allogeneic stem cell transplantation. TCRdb passed the RT-PCR reads through MiXCR, listing each CDR3 protein once. The sample carries fewer than 180,000 distinct CDR3 sequences, approximately 35% recorded once. Sequences were obtained from blood, either unsorted or a sorted T cell fraction (not recorded which). The receptors stem from a human donor who was either an allogeneic HSCT recipient or a stem cell or donor lymphocyte infusion donor (not recorded which). It is not recorded whose cells these are; they may come from a transplant donor. The conserved cysteine and the conserved F or W are not part of the CDR3 here. The D gene is left open where the match is weak.

TRBJ1-2	12	.	TRBV20-1	SAREGRTANGYT
TRBJ1-2	13	.	TRBV7-2	ASSLGGDRSYGYT
TRBJ1-3	11	.	TRBV10-3	AISSNRINTIY
TRBJ1-4	13	TRBD1	TRBV4-2	ASSAPGQANEKLF
TRBJ1-2	13	TRBD1	TRBV28	ASSPPGQPLYGYT
TRBJ2-1	9	.	TRBV6-4	ATQGGGEQF
TRBJ2-3	12	.	TRBV20-1	SAREAQGSNTQY
TRBJ1-4	11	.	TRBV20-1	SVPPNRGEKLF
TRBJ1-1	12	TRBD1	TRBV19	ASSIGDRGTEAF
TRBJ1-6	13	.	TRBV12-3/TRBV12-4	ASSLDFSYNSPLH
TRBJ1-5	12	.	TRBV4-2	ASSQDGGNQPQH
TRBJ2-5	15	.	TRBV28	ASSLGTISTTQETQY
TRBJ2-3	16	TRBD2	TRBV5-1	ASSLAALAGTRTDTQY
TRBJ1-2	10	.	TRBV12-3/TRBV12-4	ATLYGFYGYT
TRBJ1-1	10	.	TRBV9	ASSVAGSEAF
TRBJ1-3	14	.	TRBV12-3/TRBV12-4	ASTPWGLHSGNTIY
TRBJ2-1	11	.	TRBV9	ASSVEPADEQF
TRBJ2-7	12	TRBD2	TRBV5-1	ASSPGLAVYEQY
TRBJ1-3	12	.	TRBV7-2	ASSDGGAGNTIY
TRBJ1-3	15	TRBD1	TRBV9	ASSYDRESGRGNTIY
TRBJ1-6	11	TRBD1	TRBV16	ASSPGQGGPLH
TRBJ1-6	11	TRBD1	TRBV10-3	AIMKDRVSPLH
TRBJ1-5	12	.	TRBV7-6	ASSLRGPPSAQH
TRBJ1-6	12	TRBD1	TRBV20-1	SAGTGGTWSPLH
TRBJ2-1	16	TRBD2	TRBV12-3/TRBV12-4	ASSRTSGGLTSYNEQF
TRBJ2-3	11	.	TRBV28	ASKEFGTDTQY
TRBJ1-2	13	.	TRBV12-3/TRBV12-4	ASSLARTGTDGYT
TRBJ1-2	13	.	TRBV16	ASSQIYDSNYGYT
TRBJ1-1	14	TRBD1	TRBV5-1	ASSPRGDRVNTEAF
TRBJ1-1	13	.	TRBV20-1	SARVRGTSNTEAF
TRBJ2-4	14	TRBD2	TRBV9	ASSPPGTSGTKIQY
TRBJ2-7	12	.	TRBV5-1	ASSLDGEVGEQY
TRBJ1-2	13	.	TRBV9	ASSTRGILNYGYT
TRBJ1-6	13	.	TRBV14	ASSPKIGYNSPLH
TRBJ2-1	11	.	TRBV9	ASSVDPADEQF
TRBJ1-1	11	.	TRBV20-1	SARDSANTEAF
TRBJ1-1	12	TRBD1	TRBV9	ASSPLTGDTEAF
TRBJ2-1	14	TRBD1	TRBV7-9	ASGRQGVRDYNEQF
TRBJ2-1	12	TRBD2	TRBV11-2	ASSPPSGGDEQF
TRBJ2-2	14	TRBD2	TRBV7-7	ASSPVLAGNTGELF
TRBJ1-5	12	.	TRBV7-8	ASNTPRIGQPQH
TRBJ1-2	12	TRBD1	TRBV7-2	ASTIGDRGPGYT
TRBJ1-2	14	.	TRBV7-9	ASSLGVRGPNYGYT
TRBJ2-3	12	TRBD2	TRBV5-6	ASLGGFQTDTQY
TRBJ2-3	12	.	TRBV12-3/TRBV12-4	ASSLGTSSDTQY